This T cell receptor beta chain was found in a study of T cell responses to AZD1222 COVID-19 vaccine. Study-level results: Spike was spanned by vaccine-associated CD4 TCRs, with dominance at 160-218 and 743-854.

This clone counts as medium-sized. Its antigen is not known. The length of the CDR3 is 13 residues. Germline values: CDR1 PRHDT, CDR2 FYEKMQ (reference sequence). Trimming cost V 1 base and J 3 bases, with 6 bases left between them. Here immunoSEQ multiplex PCR was the method, and the copy in TCRdb shows in-frame clones only, minus some. The repertoire includes 130,000 to 150,000 clones, around 86% of them detected once, and about 3.8% sits in the top ten. The chain has TRBV13 and TRBJ1-1, with D unclear. The origin of this receptor is an adult in good health. The source was peripheral blood, collected on day 0 of MenACWY control vaccination. CDR3 in DNA: TGTGCCAGCAGCTTAGCTATGGACACTGAAGCTTTCTTT. This codes for CASSLAMDTEAFF.